This TCR beta chain is drawn from a study of vaccination effects on CD4 cells after COVID-19. Study results and caveats: Late post-vaccination samples showed marked contraction of infection- and vaccine-induced clones. Convalescent patients were scarce in the study, and it lacked early post-infection timepoints.

Notes on this clone: Its antigen is as yet unknown.

Antigen-specific CD4+ T cell clonotypes were called by their expansion after viral peptide-pool culture in ViraFEST. Isolation of CD4+ T cells took place after approximately ten days of culture. Each participant received a vaccine that was either BNT162b2 or mRNA-1273, given as two doses. Recipients of the vaccine had no prior SARS-CoV-2 infection and negative nucleocapsid antibodies. On days 3 and 7, fresh IL-2 medium replaced half the medium. Profiling relied on immunoSEQ multiplex PCR, and the TCRdb table lists in-frame clones only, not all of them. There are 84,000 or so clones in the sample; 77% occur only once, and under 1.2% lies in the top ten. This receptor was obtained from a human donor who received a COVID-19 vaccine. The input for sequencing was CD4+ T cells from PBMCs cultured with HCoV-OC43 spike peptides, taken after COVID-19 vaccination. Sample subset: HCoV-OC43 spike overlapping peptide pool stimulation.

CDR3 residues: CASSLGTGEGEQYV. In DNA, the CDR3 is TGCGCCAGCAGCTTGGGAACGGGGGAAGGCGAGCAGTACGTC. The chain recombines TRBV5-1 with TRBJ2-7; D is perhaps TRBD2 (6 bases). The CDR3 loop spans 14 amino acids. Between the trimmed V and J ends, which lost 0 bases and 6 bases, there was a span of 13 bases. CDR1 is SGHRS and CDR2 is YFSETQ in the germline V gene.